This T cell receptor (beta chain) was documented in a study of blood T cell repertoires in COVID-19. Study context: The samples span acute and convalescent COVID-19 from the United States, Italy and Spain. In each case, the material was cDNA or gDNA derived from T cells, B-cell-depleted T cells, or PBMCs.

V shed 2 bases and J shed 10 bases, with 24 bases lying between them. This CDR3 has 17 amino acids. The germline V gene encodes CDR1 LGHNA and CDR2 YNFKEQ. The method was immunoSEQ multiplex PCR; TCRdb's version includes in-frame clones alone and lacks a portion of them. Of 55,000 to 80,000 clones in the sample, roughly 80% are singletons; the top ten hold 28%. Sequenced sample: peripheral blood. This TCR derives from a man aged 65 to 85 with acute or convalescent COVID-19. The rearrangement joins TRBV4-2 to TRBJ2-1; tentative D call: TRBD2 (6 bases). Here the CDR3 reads CASSQPLGLPAIEEQFF. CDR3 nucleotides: TGTGCCAGCAGCCAACCTTTAGGACTACCGGCGATCGAAGAGCAGTTCTTC.